Each of the 13 T cell receptor beta chains below was sequenced from the same sample in a study of T cells in Graves' hyperthyroidism and ophthalmopathy. Amplification of TCR beta CDR3 regions was performed using RNA transcripts as template. The HTBI set primed first-round TCR CDR3 RT-PCR. TCRdb re-derived calls from the multiplex PCR reads in MiXCR, one entry per CDR3 protein. Of about 540,000 distinct CDR3 sequences in the sample, about half were seen once. Sequenced: peripheral blood or thyroid tissue (not recorded which). The source is a woman between 18 and 30 years old with Graves' hyperthyroidism.

About this clonotype: The CDR3 does not end in the conserved phenylalanine or tryptophan, so this is likely a read error. It is unclear where the CDR3 begins or ends on the DNA, so no DNA is shown, and the CDR3 is as TCRdb lists it. This chain connects TRBV7-3 to TRBJ2-1; the table calls TRBD2, which could not be checked here. Germline CDR1 and CDR2: SGHTA and FQGTGA. Inclusive of both ends, the CDR3 amounts to 19 amino acids. The CDR3 here is CASNLNGGLAGGPGNEQTL.

Of note for this clonotype: The conserved closing phenylalanine or tryptophan is absent in this CDR3, likely reflecting a read error. It is unclear where the CDR3 begins or ends on the DNA, so no DNA is shown, and the CDR3 is as TCRdb lists it. CDR3 protein: CASSGTRK. The chain employs TRBV2 and TRBJ1-6. From germline, CDR1 is SNHLY and CDR2 FYNNEI. The CDR3 length equals 8 residues, ends included.

This clonotype was detected a few times. Mismatch with germline at one junction end may stem from a read error. The CDR3 sequence: CASSLGTSGANTEAFF. DNA of the CDR3: TGTGCCAGCAGCCTGGGGACTAGCGGGGCGAACACTGAAGCTTTCTTT. J is TRBJ1-1 and V is TRBV5-1, with D perhaps TRBD1 (5 bases). The CDR3 is 16 amino acids. Per germline, CDR1 SGHRS and CDR2 YFSETQ.

This clonotype was observed many times. This chain connects TRBV6-5 to TRBJ1-5; D is possibly TRBD1 (5 bases). Trimming shortened V by 2 bases and J by 5 bases, and 7 bases separated the two germline ends. Germline CDR1 and CDR2: MNHEY and SVGAGI. The CDR3 covers 13 residues. The CDR3 DNA reads as TGTGCCAGCAGTTACCGAGGGGATCAGCCCCAGCATTTT. This sequence encodes CASSYRGDQPQHF.

The V call is TRBV2, the J call TRBJ2-2; 14 bases line up with TRBD2. The V and J ends lost 5 bases and 4 bases, in that order; junction bases with no gene match: 6. Germline values: CDR1 SNHLY, CDR2 FYNNEI. This CDR3 comprises 17 residues. In nucleotides, the CDR3 is TGTGCCAGCAGTTTGACTAGCGGGAGGGTTATCACCGGGGAGCTGTTTTTT. Its translation is CASSLTSGRVITGELFF.

The chain uses TRBV27 and TRBJ1-6, with a tentative D call TRBD1 (5 bases). The CDR3 loop spans 17 amino acids. The V end lost 5 bases, the J end lost 0 bases, and 14 bases lay between the germline ends. CDR1 MNHEY and CDR2 SMNVEV come from the germline V gene (reference sequence). The CDR3 nucleotides are TGTGCCAGCAGTCCCCAGACAGACAGCTCCTATAATTCACCCCTCCACTTT. It translates to CASSPQTDSSYNSPLHF.

This chain uses TRBV29-1 with TRBJ2-6; 11 nucleotides agree with TRBD1. The CDR3 covers 17 residues. Germline V CDR1 and CDR2: SQVTM, ANQGSEA. V lost 3 bases and J lost 0; bases outside the gene matches: 4. The CDR3, as DNA: TGCAGCGTTGAGGACAGGGGGCGAAACTCTGGGGCCAACGTCCTGACTTTC. Protein product: CSVEDRGRNSGANVLTF. The complete variable domain, with remaining parts taken from reference TRBV29-1 and TRBJ2-6, reads SAVISQKPSRDICQRGTSLTIQCQVDSQVTMMFWYRQQPGQSLTLIATANQGSEATYESGFVIDKFPISRPNLTFSTLTVSNMSPEDSSIYLCSVEDRGRNSGANVLTFGAGSRLTVL.

On this clonotype itself: A much larger clone sits a single nucleotide away, making a read error possible. The chain joins TRBV4-3 to TRBJ1-3; D unresolved. Trimming pared 4 bases from V and 0 bases from J, leaving 10 bases between. Germline V CDR1 and CDR2: LGHNA, YSLEER. The CDR3 covers 15 residues. In nucleotides, the CDR3 is TGCGCCAGCAGCCGGTACATGAGCTCTGGAAACACCATATATTTT. It translates to CASSRYMSSGNTIYF.

This clonotype was counted ten times or more. The rearrangement joins TRBV20-1 to TRBJ2-7; 7 nucleotides agree with TRBD1. Unmatched junction bases numbered 7, after V lost 1 base and J lost 7 bases. Germline V gene data show CDR1 as DFQATT and CDR2 as SNEGSKA (reference sequence). This CDR3 has 13 residues. Written as DNA, the CDR3 is TGCAGTGCTAGAGGGGGACAGCCTAGGGAGCAGTACTTC. The encoded protein is CSARGGQPREQYF.

This rearrangement joins TRBV6-5 to TRBJ1-1; 10 bases line up with TRBD1. J gave up 6 bases and V 5 bases, and 6 bases lay outside the gene matches. The CDR3 is 14 residues long. In germline, CDR1 is MNHEY, CDR2 SVGAGI. CDR3 amino acids: CASSGTGTGAEAFF. CDR3 in DNA: TGTGCCAGCAGTGGAACCGGGACAGGGGCTGAAGCTTTCTTT.

In its sample, this clonotype was seen many times. V usage is TRBV14 and J usage is TRBJ2-7; TRBD2 might be the D (5 bases). Looked up from germline, CDR1 is SGHDN and CDR2 is FVKESK. The V end lost 3 bases, the J end lost 8 bases, and 17 bases lay between the germline ends. The CDR3 is made up of 14 amino acids. Here the CDR3 DNA reads TGTGCCAGCAGCCAGGACTGGGGAGACATCAAGCAGTACTTC. This translates into CASSQDWGDIKQYF.

This chain joins TRBV12-3 or TRBV12-4 and TRBJ1-1; 9 nucleotides align to TRBD1. With V trimmed by 3 bases and J by 5 bases, 7 bases remained unmatched. CDR3 length equals 15 residues. The CDR3 nucleotides read TGTGCCAGCAGTTTCGGACAGGGGAGGAGAACTGAAGCTTTCTTT. Translating gives CASSFGQGRRTEAFF.

This clonotype came up once. This CDR3 is CASSDAGAEGRREKLFF. The CDR3 DNA reads TGTGCCAGCAGTGACGCAGGGGCGGAGGGGAGGAGAGAAAAACTGTTTTTT. The V and J genes are TRBV6-1 and TRBJ1-4, with a tentative D call TRBD1 (6 bases). The V end was cut by 3 bases, the J end by 8 bases, with 22 bases between. The germline gives CDR1 MNHNS, CDR2 SASEGT. This CDR3 has 17 amino acids.